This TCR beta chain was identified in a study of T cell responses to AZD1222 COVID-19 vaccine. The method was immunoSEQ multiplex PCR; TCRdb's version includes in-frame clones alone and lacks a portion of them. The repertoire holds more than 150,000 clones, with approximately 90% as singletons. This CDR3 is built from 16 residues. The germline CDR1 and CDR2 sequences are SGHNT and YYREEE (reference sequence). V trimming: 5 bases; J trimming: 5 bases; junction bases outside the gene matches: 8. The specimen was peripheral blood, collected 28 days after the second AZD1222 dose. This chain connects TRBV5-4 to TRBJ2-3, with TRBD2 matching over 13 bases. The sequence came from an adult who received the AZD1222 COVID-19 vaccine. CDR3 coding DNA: TGTGCCAGCAGATCCGGACTAGCGGGAGCTATAGATACGCAGTATTTT. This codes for CASRSGLAGAIDTQYF.